What follows describes a single TCR beta chain. This clone showed up just once. Its antigen has not been determined. One base away there is no much larger clone; base qualities are not given. Trimming accounts for 2 bases at V and 2 bases at J, while the number of junction bases matched to no gene is 4. Taken from cysteine to phenylalanine, the CDR3 has 15 residues. Only CDR3 DNA remains: 45 bases, in frame from the first base. The germline V gene supplies CDR1 SGHRS and CDR2 YFSETQ. The cohort was made up of 500 to 800 healthy bone marrow donors. Cohort members were all nominally healthy when sampled, although unrecorded immune exposures were likely present. The donor tested CMV seronegative, placing the donor among the 350 or so seronegative members of the cohort. A peripheral blood sample was provided by each donor, and peripheral blood mononuclear cells were used for TCR beta sequencing. Genomic DNA was extracted from the blood cell samples with the Qiagen DNeasy Blood Extraction Kit.

This specimen comes from a study of cytomegalovirus exposure and HLA in healthy donors (TCRdb year 2017). Looking at the study overall: In an earlier analysis of under 750 of the donors, 276 Gb of sequence data and 90 million to 120 million unique TCR beta sequences from about 180 million T cells were reported. Rather than drawing on any new phenotypic data, the later analysis identified candidate immune exposures from TCR beta sequences and the way those sequences occurred across donors. An earlier analysis of 587 of the donors used high-throughput TCR beta sequencing to judge whether each TCR beta V gene segment behaved as functional or pseudogenic. Genome-wide SNP genotypes for about 60% of the roughly 700 donors were used in a later genetic analysis, which treated that subset as a discovery cohort. Donor age, sex, ethnicity and CMV serostatus were collected together with the repertoire data. Besides the first cohort of roughly 700 subjects, a separate validation cohort made up of 120 different subjects was used. The number of donors typed differed by locus, with 629-630 for A, B, C, DRB1 and DQB1, around 560 for DQA1, approximately 580 for DPA1, and around 460 for DPB1. All discovery cohort repertoires had been generated using a single sequencing platform. In a later analysis, previously published TCR beta repertoires from about 670 donors were re-analyzed and high-resolution HLA genotyping was added so that TCR occurrence patterns could be studied. High-throughput TCR immunosequencing, statistical association of individual TCRs with disease status, and machine learning were combined to predict cytomegalovirus infection status. Because of strong linkage in the cohort, roughly 5 DR-DQ haplotypes were treated as single units for association and clustering. Of the 350 to 450 genotyped donors, 80% to 90% were placed in the genetic ancestry cluster associated with self-reported Caucasian donors. On average, approximately 250,000 unique TCR beta nucleotide sequences were sequenced per donor among about 400 genotyped donors of the cohort, with 15% to 20% of those sequences being non-productive. An early release covering over 500 HLA-typed donors comprised about 310 gigabases of sequencing data and around 80 million unique TCR sequences. Both class I and class II loci were covered by HLA typing, at four-digit resolution. The T cell repertoires of 666 subjects were profiled by immunosequencing and related to cytomegalovirus serostatus. The study aimed to test whether signatures of past pathogen exposure could be identified by cataloging public T cell receptors.

Broader findings and caveats from the paper: While some public TCRs were present in many individuals, most TCR sequences turned up only very rarely across donors. A total of some 180 TCR beta chains were listed by the study as associated with cytomegalovirus. A later genetic analysis reported fewer N-insertions in productive TCRs among donors in an Asian-associated ancestry cluster than the roughly 700-donor mean. An association between a missense DCLRE1C variant and V-gene and J-gene trimming of TCR beta chains was found in a later genetic analysis and replicated in an independent cohort. In a later analysis, the rate of TCR association differed among HLA loci, with DRB1 alleles having the most associated TCRs and HLA-C alleles having the fewest. When HLA alleles, especially DR and DQ, strongly co-occurred, attributing TCR associations to individual alleles was difficult. A few of the identified cytomegalovirus-associated TCR beta chains were confirmed in vitro to be specific for cytomegalovirus antigens. Immune exposure information for the cohort was limited to CMV serostatus. The presence/absence analyses assumed that sequencing depth was roughly uniform across donors, and that assumption may not be true. An earlier analysis of around 500 of the donors showed that most TCR beta V segments appeared in productive rearrangements either about 87% or about 30% of the time, which broadly matched IMGT annotations. A later analysis found that HLA-associated TCR beta chains were more clonally expanded and had lower generation probabilities than equally common non-associated chains. Correlated functional status among segregating V segments might be attributable to linkage disequilibrium, but an unknown experimental factor could not be ruled out. The earlier analysis of a few hundred of the donors excluded about 16 rarely observed V segments, including chromosome 9 orphons, because counts were too low. Specific HLA alleles were associated with 16,951 TCR beta sequences at a false discovery rate of 0.05 in a later analysis. The authors suggested that the approach could potentially be generalized to other disease states and immunological phenotypes. Because HLA typing was unavailable for some donors at each locus, only the typed subset was used in association tests. The 87-base-pair reads could not distinguish some IMGT-functional V segments, including TRBV6-2 and TRBV6-3, so those segments were excluded. A further reported finding was that TCR beta sequences accurately predicted the HLA-A and HLA-B alleles for most subjects in the first cohort. The classifier was reported to diagnose cytomegalovirus status with high specificity and sensitivity in both the original cohort and the validation cohort. Most CMV-associated TCR beta chains appeared to be HLA-restricted in a later analysis, and the HLA associations seemed to be driven largely by CMV exposure. The cohort was sequenced for TCR beta chains only, and without alpha or paired-chain data the features that could be detected were limited. A later analysis reported that several top co-occurrence clusters appeared linked to parvovirus B19, influenza, CMV and Epstein-Barr virus. A cluster of highly shared sequence variants was judged likely to represent a technical artifact of the sequencing pipeline.

To prepare the library, the immunoSEQ multiplex PCR assay was applied. For the multiplex PCR, a mixture combining 60 forward primers for TCR Vbeta segments and 13 reverse primers for TCR Jbeta segments was used. Amplification of the CDR3 region of rearranged TCR beta genes was performed with a multiplex PCR assay on genomic DNA. The Illumina HiSeq System was used to sequence the amplified TCR beta libraries as 87-base-pair reads. The paper's processing steps were these. In a later analysis, roughly 80 million unique TCR beta chains were counted across the roughly 700 repertoires, and roughly 11 million of these chains were shared by at least two donors. A nearest-neighbor algorithm error-corrected the raw reads and collapsed the reads into unique sequences, merging closely related sequences to remove PCR and sequencing errors. CDR3 sequences were aligned to IMGT reference sequences to assign V, D and J gene segments. Each retained sequence needed at least a six-nucleotide match to both a V gene segment and a J gene segment. Rearrangements were classified as productive when the CDR3 lacked stop codons and remained in frame with V and J, and all other rearrangements were classified as non-productive. CDR3 was defined according to IMGT convention as the region running from the second conserved V-encoded cysteine to the conserved J-encoded phenylalanine. In an earlier analysis of just under 600 of the donors, sequences lacking an unambiguous match to a single V gene segment were excluded. In an earlier analysis of 500 to 750 of the donors, V segments were called functional above 56.7% productive rearrangements and were called segregating when the between-donor standard deviation exceeded 5%. To diagnose cytomegalovirus status from the catalog of TCR beta chain sequences, a statistical classification framework was built. In a later analysis, TCR nucleotide sequences were compared against IMGT/GENE-DB human TR gene sequences so that V and J genes could be assigned. The TCRdist pipeline was used in a later analysis to assign CDR3 sequences and most-parsimonious VDJ recombination scenarios. In a later analysis, each TCR beta chain was defined by its CDR3 amino acid sequence together with its V-gene family, and reads without a unique V-gene family were excluded. As a way to deal with suspected cross-contamination and a sequencing artifact, a later analysis dropped roughly 600 nucleotide sequences that were highly shared and had low generation probability. For each public chain, a later analysis derived a clonal expansion index from normalized ranks of inferred template counts within each repertoire. Generation probabilities in a later analysis came from a VDJ recombination model fitted to out-of-frame rearrangements, and those results were checked against IGoR. In a later analysis, hypergeometric tests were used to score TCR-TCR, TCR-HLA and TCR-CMV co-occurrence, with a repertoire-size bias correction applied to TCR pairs. False discovery rates were estimated in a later analysis by permuting HLA or CMV assignments 20 times. In a later analysis, co-occurring TCRs were grouped using DBSCAN, with TCRdist sequence similarity added in when clustering inside HLA-allele-positive subsets. Repertoires with fewer than 30,000 or more than 120,000 public chains, plus five repertoires with anomalous nucleotide sharing, were excluded from co-occurrence clustering. TCRdb took over this immuneACCESS table, retaining in-frame rearrangements with V and J assigned. Such tables are incomplete; in checked studies, under half of the missing clones stem from an unresolved V gene, and the remainder is unexplained. The D gene and trimming were derived from the DNA, and the V and J assignments and clone size from that table. A total of 110,000 to 150,000 clones appear in this sample, approximately 79% of them only once. The ten largest clonotypes hold roughly 1.2% of the sample.

Source material: PBMCs. This receptor was obtained from a female donor in good health and CMV-seronegative. The chain joins TRBV5-1 to TRBJ2-7; 10 nucleotides in the junction match TRBD1. The DNA reads as follows: TGCGCCAGCAGCTTCCTCGGGACAGGGGCCTACGAGCAGTACTTC. Translated, it gives CASSFLGTGAYEQYF.